This T cell receptor beta chain comes out of a study of graft-versus-host responses after intestinal transplantation (dated by TCRdb to 2020 to 2023). Background on the whole study: The transplants that recipients received were multivisceral, liver-intestinal, or isolated intestinal. The cohort enrolled under 25 intestinal transplant recipients including one retransplant, and a few patients lacking pretransplant specimens were excluded. Anti-thymocyte globulin induction was given to all recipients, followed by maintenance tacrolimus and steroids for 2 to 4 years. Rather than being sequenced by the commercial service, samples from a few later patients were sequenced in-house on an Illumina MiSeq and processed with MiXCR. Alloreactive clones were identified by sequencing pre-transplant mixed lymphocyte reaction products and comparing these products with unstimulated pre-transplant donor and recipient T cells. After intestinal transplantation, graft-versus-host and host-versus-graft alloreactive T cell clones in the graft, circulation and bone marrow were tracked using bulk TCR-beta CDR3 sequencing. A peak of at least 4% donor T cells among recipient peripheral blood mononuclear cells was the definition used for donor T cell macrochimerism.

The library was prepared using the immunoSEQ multiplex PCR assay. Adaptive Biotechnologies carried out high-throughput TCR-beta CDR3 sequencing of genomic DNA for most patients. Regarding the original processing steps: Adaptive's ImmunoSEQ software supplied the TCR sequencing data for 18 patients, while MiXCR and VDJtools were used to process a few other patients. CDR3 nucleotide sequences shared between donor and recipient were removed because their origin could not be assigned. At least 2-fold expansion over unstimulated cells and a minimum CFSE-low frequency of 0.002% (template counts) or 0.001% (read counts) were required for clones to be classified as alloreactive. Mappable clones were those detected in sequenced pre-transplant spleen, lymph node, or MLR CFSE-low populations of the donor or recipient. The cumulative frequency of alloreactive clones was calculated as a percentage of all sequences, weighted by copy number. The source is immuneACCESS, and TCRdb retained only in-frame sequences with V and J called. Part of the clones is not carried over; for the studies checked, unresolved V genes explain less than half of this, and the remainder is unexplained. V and J calls and clone size follow that table, whereas D and trimming were derived from the DNA. This sample has 35,000 to 40,000 clones in its table, and around 83% of those were observed once. 3% to 4% of the sample belongs to the ten largest clones.

Regarding this clone: There is no known antigen for this receptor. Qualities for individual bases were not recorded, and no much larger clone is one base off.

In the first month after transplant, blood samples were collected up to 4 times, and after that at least monthly when available. Overall study results and their limits: GvH clones turned up in recipient bone marrow, with some appearing earlier in ileal mucosa or blood, a pattern consistent with an intestinal mucosal origin. Patients with donor T cell macrochimerism had high GvH to HvG T cell clonal ratios in their allografts. The conclusions were limited by the relatively low number and heterogeneity of the intestinal transplant patients. Early after transplant, peak levels of circulating GvH clones were associated with declines in HvG clones.

The clonotype comes from a human patient who received an intestinal transplant, so some T cells may come from the graft donor. Sample: PBMCs, taken about 38 months after transplant.

CDR3 loop: CASSMAQLYGYTF. The DNA sequence reads TGTGCCAGTAGTATGGCCCAGCTCTATGGCTACACCTTC. The sequence is built from TRBV19 and TRBJ1-2; the D gene remains uncertain. In the germline V gene (reference sequence), CDR1 corresponds to LNHDA and CDR2 to SQIVND. V was cut back by 3 bases and J by 4 bases, leaving a gap of 9 bases between them. The CDR3 runs 13 residues from the cysteine to the phenylalanine. Of the read, only the CDR3 DNA is kept; its 39 bases are in frame from base 1. The full variable domain, with segments outside the CDR3 supplied by the reference TRBV19 and TRBJ1-2 proteins, appears as DGGITQSPKYLFRKEGQNVTLSCEQNLNHDAMYWYRQDPGQGLRLIYYSQIVNDFQKGDIAEGYSVSREKKESFPLTVTSAQKNPTAFYLCASSMAQLYGYTFGSGTRLTVV.